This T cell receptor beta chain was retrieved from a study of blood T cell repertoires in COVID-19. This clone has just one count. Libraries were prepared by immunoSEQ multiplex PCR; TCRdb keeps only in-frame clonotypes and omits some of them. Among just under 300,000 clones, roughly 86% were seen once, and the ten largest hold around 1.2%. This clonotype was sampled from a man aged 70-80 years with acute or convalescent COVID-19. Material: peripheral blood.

CDR3 sequence: CASSPDRSLYGYTF. In DNA, the CDR3 is TGTGCCAGCAGCCCGGACAGGTCTCTATATGGCTACACCTTC. The V and J genes are TRBV6-5 and TRBJ1-2, with TRBD1 identical over 7 bases. CDR3 length: 14 residues. CDR1 MNHEY and CDR2 SVGAGI come from the germline V gene. The J segment lost 5 bases and the V segment lost 6 bases, leaving 9 bases of the junction unmatched.